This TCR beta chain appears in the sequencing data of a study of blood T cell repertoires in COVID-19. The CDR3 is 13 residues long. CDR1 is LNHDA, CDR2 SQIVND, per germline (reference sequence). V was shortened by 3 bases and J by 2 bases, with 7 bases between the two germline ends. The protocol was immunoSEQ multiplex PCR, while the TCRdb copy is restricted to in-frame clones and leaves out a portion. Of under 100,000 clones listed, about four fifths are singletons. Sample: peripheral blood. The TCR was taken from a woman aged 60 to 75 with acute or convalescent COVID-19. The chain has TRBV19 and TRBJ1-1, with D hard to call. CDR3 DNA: TGTGCCAGTAGTATTGCACAAAACACTGAAGCTTTCTTT. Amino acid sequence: CASSIAQNTEAFF.